Listed here are 13 T cell receptor beta chains from one sample, sequenced in a study of shared clonotypes between healthy human individuals. TCRdb's copy holds only in-frame clones and misses some; the assay was immunoSEQ multiplex PCR. Here the sample spans approximately 620,000 clones, roughly 97% being singletons. Sequencing used naive CD4+ T cells sorted from blood. Subset described: CD45RA+ positively selected. The receptors here all came from a woman in her twenties or thirties in good health.

As regards this clone: The sample contains more than one DNA sequence encoding this CDR3. The rearrangement uses TRBV5-1 and TRBJ1-1, with D hard to call. CDR3 length: 13 amino acids. Germline values: CDR1 SGHRS, CDR2 YFSETQ. The ends were cut back, 0 bases at V and 0 bases at J, with 3 bases in the middle. The CDR3 DNA sequence: TGCGCCAGCAGCTTGGTGATGAACACTGAAGCTTTCTTT. Protein sequence: CASSLVMNTEAFF.

This chain uses TRBV6-5 with TRBJ1-1; TRBD1 is a possible D gene (5 bases). The germline CDR1 and CDR2 sequences are MNHEY and SVGAGI. The germline V and J ends were trimmed by 5 bases and 2 bases, with 9 bases remaining between them. CDR3 length equals 13 residues. CDR3 in amino acids: CASSQDSNTEAFF. The CDR3 DNA sequence: TGTGCCAGCAGTCAAGACAGTAACACTGAAGCTTTCTTT.

J is TRBJ1-2 and V is TRBV19; no clear D. Germline V gene sequence: CDR1 LNHDA, CDR2 SQIVND (reference sequence). Trimming removed 9 bases at V and 4 bases at J, with 9 bases between. The CDR3 totals 11 residues. In DNA, the CDR3 is TGTGCCAGCGGGGATCTCTATGGCTACACCTTC. It encodes CASGDLYGYTF.

Concerning this clone: In the same sample, other DNA sequences code for this CDR3. This chain joins TRBV6-5 and TRBJ2-7, with D perhaps matching TRBD1 (5 bases). The CDR3 is made up of 14 amino acids. Germline V lookup: CDR1 MNHEY, CDR2 SVGAGI. Between the trimmed V and J ends, which lost 2 bases and 3 bases, there was a span of 11 bases. CDR3 amino acids: CASSYSDRNYEQYF. The DNA for the CDR3 is TGTGCCAGCAGTTACAGCGACAGAAACTACGAGCAGTACTTC.

This clone was seen a single time. The chain recombines TRBV5-1 with TRBJ2-1; 8 nucleotides match TRBD2. The V gene end was trimmed by 0 bases and the J gene end by 9 bases; junction bases not matched to a gene: 11. This CDR3 spans 16 amino acids. Germline assignment: CDR1 SGHRS and CDR2 YFSETQ. The CDR3 spells CASSLDEAGDSSEQFF. The CDR3 nucleotides are TGCGCCAGCAGCTTGGATGAAGCGGGAGACTCGAGTGAGCAGTTCTTC.

V is TRBV7-3 and J is TRBJ2-1; possible D gene TRBD2, 5 bases. There are 16 residues in the CDR3. CDR1 is SGHTA and CDR2 is FQGTGA in the germline V gene. The ends were cut back, 0 bases at V and 10 bases at J, with 19 bases in the middle. The CDR3 loop reads CASSLTRTQAQTEQFF. In DNA form, the CDR3 reads TGTGCCAGCAGCTTAACCCGGACTCAAGCCCAAACGGAGCAGTTCTTC.

The gene calls are TRBV10-3 and TRBJ2-7; D possibly corresponds to TRBD2 (5 bases). V was shortened by 0 bases and J by 3 bases, with 12 bases between the two germline ends. The CDR3 spans 15 residues. Germline loops: CDR1 ENHRY, CDR2 SYGVKD. The DNA of the CDR3 is TGTGCCATCAGTGAGTCTCGGGCAGGAGGCTACGAGCAGTACTTC. It codes for CAISESRAGGYEQYF.

The V and J genes are TRBV11-2 and TRBJ2-1, with D hard to call. Germline V gives CDR1 SGHAT, CDR2 FQNNGV. Deletions cut 5 bases from V and 2 bases from J, with 13 bases between. This CDR3 spans 15 amino acids. The CDR3 spells CASSPRSTPYNEQFF. In DNA form, the CDR3 reads TGTGCCAGCAGCCCCCGGAGTACCCCCTACAATGAGCAGTTCTTC.

The rearrangement links TRBV6-1 to TRBJ2-2, with 7 nucleotides matching TRBD1. The CDR3 extends over 15 amino acids. J gave up 4 bases and V 11 bases, and 13 bases lay outside the gene matches. Germline CDR1 and CDR2: MNHNS and SASEGT. CDR3 in amino acids: CAGSWDSDFTGELFF. DNA of the CDR3: TGTGCCGGGTCTTGGGACAGCGATTTCACCGGGGAGCTGTTTTTT.

The count of this clone is one. The rearrangement joins TRBV6-1 to TRBJ2-3, with 8 bases aligning to TRBD2. Trimming at V came to 6 bases and at J to 6 bases, leaving 8 bases not matched to a gene. This CDR3 is 14 amino acids long. CDR1 is MNHNS, CDR2 SASEGT, per germline. The CDR3 loop reads CASSLLSGGDTQYF. CDR3 DNA: TGTGCCAGCAGCCTATTATCGGGAGGGGATACGCAGTATTTT.

The rearrangement joins TRBV9 to TRBJ2-2; D might be TRBD1 or TRBD2, each matching 5 bases. Germline-derived CDR1 and CDR2 are SGDLS and YYNGEE. Between the trimmed V and J ends, which lost 4 bases and 5 bases, there was a span of 12 bases. The CDR3 runs to 14 residues. The CDR3 DNA reads TGTGCCAGCAGCAACCATTGGGGGACCGGGGAGCTGTTTTTT. This sequence encodes CASSNHWGTGELFF.

V and J are TRBV7-7 and TRBJ2-7; D is perhaps TRBD1 or TRBD2 (6 bases each). The V end lost 5 bases, the J end lost 5 bases, and 19 bases lay between the germline ends. CDR1 SSHAT and CDR2 FNYEAQ come from the germline V gene (reference sequence). This CDR3 contains 15 residues. The DNA of the CDR3 is TGTGCCAGCAGCCCCGGGGGCGGATTCCCTCACGAGCAGTACTTC. Translation gives CASSPGGGFPHEQYF.

The CDR3 coding sequence is TGTGCCAGTGTAATGCGGGACACTGAAGCTTTCTTT. It translates to CASVMRDTEAFF. The chain uses TRBV19 and TRBJ1-1; D is uncertain. The CDR3 has 12 residues. Deletions cut 8 bases from V and 3 bases from J, with 10 bases between. CDR1 LNHDA and CDR2 SQIVND come from the germline V gene (reference sequence).